This TCR beta chain originates from a study of blood T cells in healthy people across ages. With V trimmed by 0 bases and J by 0 bases, 2 bases remained unmatched. There are 15 residues in the CDR3. Per the germline V gene, CDR1 is MNHEY and CDR2 is SVGAGI. Alongside a J-beta primer mix, a sample-barcoded 5' primer served in a second PCR lasting about 7 to 12 cycles. TCRdb re-called the 5' RACE reads through MiXCR, storing one row per CDR3 protein. The sample holds around 1.5 million distinct CDR3 sequences, 42% seen once. This clonotype has only a few counts. Researchers isolated at least 7 million PBMCs per sample. Samples each had at least 5.5 micrograms of total RNA extracted.

This receptor was identified in a woman between 18 and 29 years old in good health. The sequencing sample was made of blood. The chain links TRBV6-5 to TRBJ2-7; TRBD1 aligns across 7 bases. This CDR3 reads CASSYSNRGSYEQYF. The CDR3 coding sequence is TGTGCCAGCAGTTACTCCAACAGGGGCTCCTACGAGCAGTACTTC.